Presented here are 20 T cell receptor beta chains from one specimen sequenced in a study of blood T cell repertoires in COVID-19. Measured with immunoSEQ multiplex PCR; TCRdb has only the in-frame clones, and not every one. The sample has a few hundred thousand clones, around 85% seen once; the top ten hold 3.5% to 4%. The sample consisted of PBMCs or T cells enriched from blood (not recorded which). The receptors come from a woman in her 40s with acute COVID-19.

The CDR3 region is CASSLGLAGDNEQFF. In DNA form, the CDR3 reads TGCGCCAGCAGCTTGGGGCTAGCGGGAGACAATGAGCAGTTCTTC. This chain links TRBV5-1 with TRBJ2-1; 10 nucleotides line up with TRBD2. Losses at the gene ends were 0 bases for V and 5 bases for J; bases not matched to a gene: 2. There are 15 residues in the CDR3. CDR1 is SGHRS and CDR2 is YFSETQ in the germline V gene.

This clone has only one observation. The chain recombines TRBV28 with TRBJ2-7; possibly TRBD2 for D (5 bases). CDR3 length: 11 amino acids. From germline, CDR1 is MDHEN and CDR2 SYDVKM. Trimming pared 8 bases from V and 3 bases from J, leaving 8 bases between. The CDR3 nucleotides are TGTGCCAGCCAGCGGAACTACGAGCAGTACTTC. Encoded protein: CASQRNYEQYF.

The chain has TRBV12-3 or TRBV12-4 and TRBJ2-7, with D possibly being TRBD1 (6 bases). The CDR3 is 13 residues long. V was clipped by 5 bases and J by 3 bases, with 11 bases between them. CDR3 sequence (DNA): TGTGCCAGCAGTCGCCGGGACAACTACGAGCAGTACTTC. Amino acid sequence: CASSRRDNYEQYF.

The rearrangement links TRBV6-6 to TRBJ2-3, with 9 bases aligning to TRBD1. CDR1 and CDR2 from the germline V gene are MNHNY and SVGAGI (reference sequence). J lost 5 bases, V lost 9 bases, and 15 bases had no gene match. This CDR3 region has 16 residues. The CDR3 reads CASKRPGQGEGDTQYF. In DNA, the CDR3 is TGTGCCAGTAAGCGGCCGGGACAGGGAGAAGGAGATACGCAGTATTTT.

V and J are TRBV6-5 and TRBJ1-2, with D unresolved. CDR3 length: 15 amino acids. V lost 2 bases and J lost 0, with 10 bases in between. Germline V gene data show CDR1 as MNHEY and CDR2 as SVGAGI. CDR3 loop: CASSYGLQSNYGYTF. CDR3 nucleotide sequence: TGTGCCAGCAGTTACGGATTACAGTCTAACTATGGCTACACCTTC.

This chain uses TRBV27 with TRBJ1-2, with TRBD1 identical over 7 bases. V lost 2 bases to trimming and J lost 4 bases; unmatched junction nucleotides: 4. CDR1 is MNHEY and CDR2 is SMNVEV in the germline V gene (reference sequence). The length of the CDR3 is 14 residues. The CDR3 here is CASSLRGPGYGYTF. In DNA, the CDR3 is TGTGCCAGCAGTTTAAGGGGGCCGGGCTATGGCTACACCTTC.

This chain connects TRBV19 to TRBJ2-1, with a tentative D call TRBD1 (5 bases). The V end was cut by 0 bases, the J end by 8 bases, with 8 bases between. This CDR3 spans 13 amino acids. Germline values: CDR1 LNHDA, CDR2 SQIVND (reference sequence). The CDR3 DNA reads as TGTGCCAGTAGTATAGAAAAGGGGTATGAGCAGTTCTTC. It encodes CASSIEKGYEQFF.

The CDR3 region has the DNA TGTGCCAGCTCACTCGGGACAAATCTAGCCAAAAACATTCAGTACTTC. Translated: CASSLGTNLAKNIQYF. The chain links TRBV18 to TRBJ2-4; a possible D gene is TRBD1 (6 bases). Trimming pared 4 bases from V and 0 bases from J, leaving 13 bases between. The germline V gene encodes CDR1 KGHSH and CDR2 LQKENI. This CDR3 region has 16 residues.

The chain couples TRBV12-3 or TRBV12-4 to TRBJ1-1, with 8 bases that match TRBD1. The CDR3 sequence is 13 residues long. After removal of 5 bases from V and 11 bases from J, the junction contained 10 bases not matched to a gene. CDR3 sequence reads: CASSPDQGAGAFF. In DNA form, the CDR3 reads TGTGCCAGCAGTCCCGATCAGGGGGCAGGGGCTTTCTTT.

This clone came up once. The rearrangement links TRBV16 to TRBJ1-2; unclear D gene. The CDR3 spans 15 residues. Germline lookup yields CDR1 KGHSY and CDR2 FQNENV. The germline V and J ends were trimmed by 3 bases and 4 bases, with 15 bases remaining between them. The CDR3 is CASSQQRIATYGYTF. In DNA form, the CDR3 reads TGTGCCAGCAGCCAGCAGCGGATAGCGACCTATGGCTACACCTTC.

The chain uses TRBV12-3 or TRBV12-4 and TRBJ1-1; 7 bases match TRBD1. V gave up 6 bases and J gave up 8 bases; unmatched junction bases: 9. CDR3 size: 13 residues. The CDR3 region is CASSSRQGLEAFF. For the CDR3, the DNA is TGTGCCAGCAGCTCTCGACAGGGTCTAGAAGCTTTCTTT.

The sample holds one count of this clone. The chain is built from TRBV24-1 and TRBJ2-7, with D tentatively TRBD1 (5 bases). Trimming took 5 bases from V and 0 from J, leaving 10 bases between them. This CDR3 region has 14 residues. Looked up from germline, CDR1 is KGHDR and CDR2 is SFDVKD. DNA of the CDR3: TGTGCCACCAGTGGACAGTCGGGCTCCTACGAGCAGTACTTC. As protein: CATSGQSGSYEQYF.

J is TRBJ2-3 and V is TRBV11-1; D is possibly TRBD2 (6 bases). The CDR3 loop spans 16 amino acids. Trimming took off 5 bases at V and 1 base at J, with 16 bases between the two ends. The germline V gene has CDR1 SGHAT and CDR2 FQDESV (reference sequence). The CDR3 sequence is CASSPLGGRRTDTQYF. The CDR3 DNA follows: TGTGCCAGCAGCCCCCTTGGGGGGAGGCGCACAGATACGCAGTATTTT. The full variable domain, completed using reference TRBV11-1 and TRBJ2-3, is EAEVAQSPRYKITEKSQAVAFWCDPISGHATLYWYRQILGQGPELLVQFQDESVVDDSQLPKDRFSAERLKGVDSTLKIQPAELGDSAMYLCASSPLGGRRTDTQYFGPGTRLTVL.

The rearrangement uses TRBV7-9 and TRBJ1-4, with D possibly matching TRBD1 (6 bases). V gave up 5 bases and J gave up 8 bases, with 21 bases separating them. The CDR3 is made up of 16 amino acids. Germline-derived CDR1 and CDR2 are SEHNR and FQNEAQ (reference sequence). The CDR3 is CASSKEQGIGLEKLFF. CDR3 nucleotides: TGTGCCAGCAGCAAGGAACAGGGTATAGGTTTGGAAAAACTGTTTTTT.

The rearrangement joins TRBV9 to TRBJ1-6; D possibly corresponds to TRBD1 (5 bases). Trimming took 4 bases from V and 5 from J, leaving 13 bases between them. Germline assignment: CDR1 SGDLS and CDR2 YYNGEE. This CDR3 spans 15 amino acids. The CDR3 protein is CASSIRGADNSPLHF. CDR3 nucleotides: TGTGCCAGCAGCATCCGCGGGGCTGATAATTCACCCCTCCACTTT.

V is TRBV7-9 and J is TRBJ2-7, with a weak D call TRBD2 (6 bases). Germline CDR1 is SEHNR and CDR2 is FQNEAQ (reference sequence). The CDR3 is 12 residues long. V was clipped by 5 bases and J by 7 bases, with 12 bases between them. The CDR3 region is CASSPGGEEQYF. CDR3 bases: TGTGCCAGCAGCCCCGGAGGGGAGGAGCAGTACTTC. Looking up the rest from reference TRBV7-9 and TRBJ2-7 gives the full variable domain: DTGVSQNPRHKITKRGQNVTFRCDPISEHNRLYWYRQTLGQGPEFLTYFQNEAQLEKSRLLSDRFSAERPKGSFSTLEIQRTEQGDSAMYLCASSPGGEEQYFGPGTRLTVT.

V gene TRBV18 combines with J gene TRBJ2-4; 9 bases map to TRBD1. The CDR3 consists of 15 residues. Germline values: CDR1 KGHSH, CDR2 LQKENI. Trimming cost V 3 bases and J 7 bases; bases outside gene matches: 7. DNA of the CDR3: TGTGCCAGCTCACCCTCCGGGACAGGGTGGAACATTCAGTACTTC. Protein: CASSPSGTGWNIQYF.

The chain links TRBV28 to TRBJ2-1, with a possible D match to TRBD2 (5 bases). This CDR3 spans 14 amino acids. V was pared by 3 bases and J by 1 base, with 7 bases between. Per the germline V gene, CDR1 is MDHEN and CDR2 is SYDVKM. This CDR3 reads CASSFQRSYNEQFF. The CDR3 coding sequence is TGTGCCAGCAGTTTCCAGCGGTCCTACAATGAGCAGTTCTTC. The variable domain in full, completed from reference TRBV28 and TRBJ2-1, reads DVKVTQSSRYLVKRTGEKVFLECVQDMDHENMFWYRQDPGLGLRLIYFSYDVKMKEKGDIPEGYSVSREKKERFSLILESASTNQTSMYLCASSFQRSYNEQFFGPGTRLTVL.

The chain combines TRBV13 with TRBJ1-5; 7 bases map to TRBD1. V lost 0 bases and J lost 3; bases outside the gene matches: 2. CDR1 and CDR2 (germline): PRHDT, FYEKMQ (reference sequence). The CDR3 extends over 15 amino acids. The CDR3 spells CASSLGQGNNQPQHF. The CDR3 DNA is TGTGCCAGCAGCTTAGGACAGGGGAACAATCAGCCCCAGCATTTT.

The chain uses TRBV19 and TRBJ1-5; no firm D call. Trimming stripped 5 bases from V and 1 base from J, with 21 bases between. The CDR3 has 18 residues. Germline CDR1 is LNHDA and CDR2 is SQIVND (reference sequence). CDR3 residues: CASSPKRSGGLSNQPQHF. Here the CDR3 DNA reads TGTGCCAGTAGTCCCAAGAGGTCTGGCGGGCTGAGCAATCAGCCCCAGCATTTT.